This T cell receptor (beta chain) was profiled in a study of cytomegalovirus exposure and HLA in healthy donors. The CDR3 is made up of 15 amino acids. The germline gives CDR1 SGHTA, CDR2 FQGNSA. V lost 5 bases, J lost 1 base, and 11 bases lay in between. The PCR ran on 60 Vbeta and 13 Jbeta primers. Data came from immunoSEQ multiplex PCR; TCRdb stores just in-frame clones and leaves some out. This table holds 120,000 to 150,000 clones, roughly 82% found once. This clone was recorded once. As yet, its antigen is unknown. Study findings and constraints: Researchers reported in a later analysis that common viral pathogens appeared linked to several top clusters. An analysis that came later showed most CMV-associated TCR beta chains appearing HLA-restricted.

This chain uses TRBV7-2 with TRBJ2-2; D perhaps matches TRBD1 (6 bases). The sequence was collected from a male donor in good health and CMV-seronegative. Sequenced material: PBMCs. As DNA, the CDR3 is TGTGCCAGCAGCCTACAGGGACAGAACACCGGGGAGCTGTTTTTT. It specifies CASSLQGQNTGELFF. Full variable domain (outside the CDR3, taken from reference TRBV7-2 and TRBJ2-2): GAGVSQSPSNKVTEKGKDVELRCDPISGHTALYWYRQSLGQGLEFLIYFQGNSAPDKSGLPSDRFSAERTGGSVSTLTIQRTQQEDSAVYLCASSLQGQNTGELFFGEGSRLTVL.